The 4 T cell receptor beta chains below come from one sample, sequenced in a study of blood T cell repertoires in COVID-19. The protocol was immunoSEQ multiplex PCR, while the TCRdb copy is restricted to in-frame clones and leaves out a portion. The sample lists some 200,000 clones, around 86% occurring once. Sequencing used PBMCs or T cells enriched from blood (not recorded which). The receptors originated from a woman aged 45 to 65 with acute COVID-19.

In this sample, this clone turned up a few times. The chain is built from TRBV5-4 and TRBJ2-7; 8 bases agree with TRBD1. V dropped 3 bases and J dropped 0; count of bases not matched to a gene: 8. This CDR3 spans 16 amino acids. Germline V gene sequence: CDR1 SGHNT, CDR2 YYREEE (reference sequence). CDR3 residues: CASSSGRDRSSYEQYF. The CDR3 nucleotides are TGTGCCAGCAGCTCCGGACGGGACAGGAGCTCCTACGAGCAGTACTTC.

The gene calls are TRBV7-2 and TRBJ2-1, with 11 nucleotides matching TRBD2. V lost 5 bases, J lost 0 bases, and 9 bases stayed unmatched. There are 18 residues in the CDR3. Germline V gene sequence: CDR1 SGHTA, CDR2 FQGNSA. CDR3 nucleotides: TGTGCCAGCAGCAAACTAGCGGGGGACAAAAGCTCCTACAATGAGCAGTTCTTC. Amino acid sequence: CASSKLAGDKSSYNEQFF.

The chain is built from TRBV10-3 and TRBJ2-3, with D maybe TRBD2 (6 bases). The germline gives CDR1 ENHRY, CDR2 SYGVKD. This CDR3 has 12 amino acids. V shed 5 bases and J shed 5 bases, with 8 bases lying between them. CDR3 sequence: CAISLGGDTQYF. Here the CDR3 DNA reads TGTGCCATCAGTCTGGGGGGAGATACGCAGTATTTT.

V usage is TRBV29-1 and J usage is TRBJ2-1; the D gene is possibly TRBD1 (6 bases). Per germline, CDR1 SQVTM and CDR2 ANQGSEA. The length of the CDR3 is 14 residues. The V gene lost 6 bases and the J gene lost 0 bases, with 12 bases spanning the gap. The DNA of the CDR3 is TGCAGCGTCCGCCAGGGGCTCTCCTACAATGAGCAGTTCTTC. Translation: CSVRQGLSYNEQFF.